One T cell receptor (beta chain) is described in this entry. The authors' processing: Using reference gene primer amplification, nucleated cell counts were estimated. Libraries were prepared by immunoSEQ multiplex PCR; TCRdb keeps only in-frame clonotypes and omits some of them. The V and J calls and clone size were taken over from that table, and D and trimming were inferred from the DNA. This sample has about 280,000 clones, with around 90% found just once. This specimen comes from a study of blood T cell repertoires in COVID-19. Study-level information: The samples span acute and convalescent COVID-19 from the United States, Italy and Spain.

J lost 1 base, V lost 2 bases, and 3 bases had no gene match. Germline CDR1 MNHNY, CDR2 SVGAGI (reference sequence). This CDR3 is 16 amino acids long. The sequence was obtained from a woman aged 45 to 65 who had recovered from COVID-19. Sequencing was carried out using peripheral blood. The rearrangement joins TRBV6-6 to TRBJ1-5; 9 bases fit TRBD1. The CDR3 here is CASSYGTGISNQPQHF. Written as DNA, the CDR3 is TGTGCCAGCAGTTACGGGACAGGGATAAGCAATCAGCCCCAGCATTTT.